This TCR beta chain came from a study of blood T cell repertoires in COVID-19. Study summary: Some COVID-19 samples were acute and others convalescent; all came from the United States, Italy and Spain. T cells, B-cell-depleted T cells, or PBMCs supplied cDNA or gDNA.

Germline V gene sequence: CDR1 SGHKS, CDR2 YYEKEE (reference sequence). The CDR3 length is 16 residues. Trimming stripped 2 bases from V and 2 bases from J, with 14 bases between. As processed by the authors: Amplification of reference gene primers was used by the study to estimate nucleated cell counts. Some clones are missing from TCRdb's copy, which holds only in-frame ones; the method was immunoSEQ multiplex PCR. V and J calls and clone size are as listed in that table; D and trimming were resolved from the DNA. This sample yields about 400,000 clones, of which 70% to 90% are seen a single time; about 1.2% belongs to the top ten.

The TCR comes from a man aged 40-49 years with acute or convalescent COVID-19. The sequenced material came from peripheral blood. The gene calls are TRBV5-5 and TRBJ1-5, with D possibly matching TRBD1 (5 bases). The CDR3 DNA reads as TGTGCCAGCAGCTTTCTCGGGGGGACGGGCAATCAGCCCCAGCATTTT. Amino acids: CASSFLGGTGNQPQHF. The entire variable domain, with the rest obtained from reference TRBV5-5 and TRBJ1-5, is as follows: DAGVTQSPTHLIKTRGQQVTLRCSPISGHKSVSWYQQVLGQGPQFIFQYYEKEERGRGNFPDRFSARQFPNYSSELNVNALLLGDSALYLCASSFLGGTGNQPQHFGDGTRLSIL.